Listed below are T cell receptor beta chains from one sample, sequenced in a study of cytomegalovirus exposure and HLA in healthy donors. The table came from immunoSEQ multiplex PCR; TCRdb's copy has only in-frame clones and leaves some out. The sample has approximately 110,000 clones, 60% to 75% seen once. The specimen was PBMCs. These receptor sequences come from a man aged 40-49 years in good health and CMV-seropositive. CDR3s include the opening cysteine and the closing phenylalanine or tryptophan. Each record gives: D gene, V gene, clone size, J gene, CDR3 protein, CDR3 DNA. The D gene is left open where the match is weak. Expanded clones get a size class; other rows say once, few or many, or leave the size out.

>.|TRBV2|.|TRBJ2-3
CASRALDIPSTDTQYF
TGTGCCAGCAGGGCCCTCGACATTCCCAGCACAGATACGCAGTATTTT
>.|TRBV30|.|TRBJ2-2
CAWSVQYGLARNTGELFF
TGTGCCTGGAGTGTACAATACGGTCTAGCTCGGAACACCGGGGAGCTGTTTTTT
>TRBD2|TRBV19|.|TRBJ2-1
CAGSAPLDLAGVAGEQFF
TGTGCCGGTAGTGCCCCCCTTGATCTAGCGGGAGTGGCGGGGGAGCAGTTCTTC
>TRBD2|TRBV6-6|few|TRBJ2-7
CASSGLAAYEQYF
TGTGCCAGCAGTGGCCTAGCGGCCTACGAGCAGTACTTC
>.|TRBV4-1|once|TRBJ2-7
CASSQSYPAGPYEQYF
TGCGCCAGCAGCCAATCTTACCCCGCAGGGCCCTACGAGCAGTACTTC
>.|TRBV6-1|.|TRBJ2-7
CASRGYQDTYEQYF
TGTGCCAGCAGGGGGTATCAGGACACCTACGAGCAGTACTTC
>.|TRBV6-4|.|TRBJ1-1
CASSLGHEGTEAFF
TGTGCCAGCAGCTTAGGACACGAAGGGACTGAAGCTTTCTTT
>.|TRBV2|.|TRBJ2-1
CASSTWAYNEQFF
TGTGCCAGCAGTACTTGGGCTTACAATGAGCAGTTCTTC
>.|TRBV19|.|TRBJ1-4
CASRSGAANEKLFF
TGTGCCAGTAGATCAGGGGCCGCGAATGAAAAACTGTTTTTT
>TRBD1|TRBV7-9|.|TRBJ1-4
CASSLISGTGKEKLFF
TGTGCCAGCAGCTTAATTTCCGGGACAGGGAAAGAAAAACTGTTTTTT
>.|TRBV11-2|.|TRBJ2-7
CASSLEYPYEQYF
TGTGCCAGCAGCTTAGAATACCCGTACGAGCAGTACTTC
>.|TRBV4-1|.|TRBJ1-5
CASSQLGGGEGNQPQHF
TGCGCCAGCAGCCAATTGGGGGGAGGGGAGGGGAATCAGCCCCAGCATTTT
>TRBD2|TRBV29-1|few|TRBJ2-5
CSVGTGRAEETQYF
TGCAGCGTTGGTACCGGGAGGGCCGAAGAGACCCAGTACTTC
>.|TRBV6-6|.|TRBJ1-3
CASRGGSSGNTIYF
TGTGCCAGCAGGGGGGGATCCTCTGGAAACACCATATATTTT
>.|TRBV6-4|few|TRBJ2-1
CASSDSWTALNEQFF
TGTGCCAGCAGTGACTCTTGGACAGCACTTAATGAGCAGTTCTTC
>TRBD2|TRBV27|few|TRBJ2-1
CASSLSPSGSYNEQFF
TGTGCCAGCAGTTTATCGCCTAGCGGGAGTTACAATGAGCAGTTCTTC
>TRBD2|TRBV7-3|.|TRBJ2-1
CASSLTPSGDYNEQFF
TGTGCCAGCAGCTTAACGCCTAGCGGAGACTACAATGAGCAGTTCTTC
>TRBD1|TRBV4-1|.|TRBJ1-2
CASSQETGQINNYGYTF
TGCGCCAGCAGCCAAGAGACGGGACAGATTAACAACTATGGCTACACCTTC
>TRBD1|TRBV6-5|.|TRBJ1-1
CASSYLRTGAAFF
TGTGCCAGCAGTTACCTTAGGACAGGGGCCGCTTTCTTT
>.|TRBV11-3|.|TRBJ2-4
CASSFHGRDIQYF
TGTGCCAGCAGCTTTCACGGGAGAGACATTCAGTACTTC
>TRBD1|TRBV6-1|once|TRBJ2-5
CASRGQGAGETQYF
TGTGCCAGCAGAGGACAGGGGGCTGGAGAGACCCAGTACTTC
>TRBD1|TRBV9|.|TRBJ2-1
CASSVSGGDGNEQFF
TGTGCCAGCAGCGTTTCAGGGGGCGACGGCAATGAGCAGTTCTTC
>TRBD1|TRBV29-1|.|TRBJ2-7
CSVVGQGVREQYF
TGCAGCGTTGTTGGCCAGGGGGTGCGCGAGCAGTACTTC
>.|TRBV7-2|.|TRBJ1-2
CASSPLQGRVVGYTF
TGTGCCAGCAGCCCCCTCCAGGGGAGGGTTGTTGGCTACACCTTC
>TRBD2|TRBV7-2|.|TRBJ2-2
CASSLIGLAGSGTGELFF
TGTGCCAGCAGCTTAATAGGACTAGCGGGATCGGGCACCGGGGAGCTGTTTTTT
>TRBD2|TRBV2|.|TRBJ2-7
CASQRGREGEQYF
TGTGCCAGCCAACGAGGAAGGGAGGGCGAGCAGTACTTC